This TCR beta chain emerged from a study of blood T cell repertoires in COVID-19. Study-level background: The United States, Italy and Spain were the sources of the acute and convalescent COVID-19 samples. PBMCs, B-cell-depleted T cells, or T cells were the source of the cDNA or gDNA that made up the material.

Per the authors' pipeline: From reference gene primer amplification, estimates of nucleated cell counts were derived. The repertoire was sequenced with immunoSEQ multiplex PCR; TCRdb's copy has only in-frame clones and lacks some. V, J and clone size are those of that table, while D and trimming were read from the DNA. The profile shows 200,000 to 300,000 clones, 75% to 90% of them singletons. This CDR3 region has 12 residues. Germline V gene sequence: CDR1 MNHEY, CDR2 SVGAGI. Trimming took off 4 bases at V and 3 bases at J, with 6 bases between the two ends. This clonotype originated in a man aged 60 to 69 who had recovered from COVID-19. The specimen was peripheral blood. This chain uses TRBV6-5 with TRBJ1-2; D is unclear. The DNA of the CDR3 is TGTGCCAGCAGTTCCACACACTATGGCTACACCTTC. Translating gives CASSSTHYGYTF.